This TCR beta chain was observed in a study of shared clonotypes between healthy human individuals. Measured with immunoSEQ multiplex PCR; TCRdb has only the in-frame clones, and not every one. The data contain some 1 million clones, more than 60% of them singletons. In its sample, this clone was seen once. Trimming removed 3 bases from V and 8 bases from J, with 17 bases in between. Germline V gene lookup returns CDR1 KGHSH and CDR2 LQKENI. The CDR3 contains 15 residues. The source of this sequence is a man in his late teens or twenties in good health. The chain has TRBV18 and TRBJ2-1; tentative D call: TRBD1 (6 bases). Sequenced sample: memory CD4+ T cells sorted from blood. The subset is: CD45RA-negative fraction. The DNA of the CDR3 is TGTGCCAGCTCACCCCGCAGGGGCCTCGGGGATGAGCAGTTCTTC. It translates to CASSPRRGLGDEQFF.